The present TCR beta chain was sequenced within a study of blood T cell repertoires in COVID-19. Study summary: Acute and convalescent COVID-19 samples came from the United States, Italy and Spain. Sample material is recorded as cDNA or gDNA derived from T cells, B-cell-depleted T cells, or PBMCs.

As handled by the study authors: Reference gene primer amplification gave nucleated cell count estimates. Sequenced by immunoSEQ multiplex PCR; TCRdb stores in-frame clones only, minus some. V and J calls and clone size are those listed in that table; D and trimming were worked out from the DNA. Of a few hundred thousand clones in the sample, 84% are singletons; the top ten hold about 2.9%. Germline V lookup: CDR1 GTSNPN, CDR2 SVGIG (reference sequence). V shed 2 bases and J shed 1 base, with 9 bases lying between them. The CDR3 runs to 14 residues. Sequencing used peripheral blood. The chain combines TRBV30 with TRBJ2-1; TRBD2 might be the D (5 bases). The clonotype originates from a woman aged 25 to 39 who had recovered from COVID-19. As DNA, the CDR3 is TGTGCCTGGAGTAGCGGCGAGTCCTACAATGAGCAGTTCTTC. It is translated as CAWSSGESYNEQFF.